This paragraph covers one T cell receptor beta chain sequence. This entry comes from a study of Graves' ophthalmopathy and Graves' hyperthyroidism. Amplified material comprised TCR beta CDR3 regions derived from RNA transcripts. HTBI-primed RT-PCR formed the first round, and a multiplex PCR formed the second. Each CDR3 protein is one row after TCRdb ran MiXCR on the multiplex PCR reads. The sample consists of about 700,000 distinct CDR3 sequences, under 50% of them appearing once. Trimming took 7 bases from V and 3 from J; bases not matched to a gene: 17. The CDR3 length is 19 residues. The clonotype was recovered from an adult man with Graves' ophthalmopathy. The V and J genes are TRBV12-3 or TRBV12-4 and TRBJ2-6, with 8 bases matching TRBD1. The sample comprised peripheral blood. The CDR3 here is CASTTMTGAYLFGANVLTF. For the CDR3, the DNA is TGTGCCAGCACCACGATGACAGGGGCGTATTTGTTTGGGGCCAACGTCCTGACTTTC.